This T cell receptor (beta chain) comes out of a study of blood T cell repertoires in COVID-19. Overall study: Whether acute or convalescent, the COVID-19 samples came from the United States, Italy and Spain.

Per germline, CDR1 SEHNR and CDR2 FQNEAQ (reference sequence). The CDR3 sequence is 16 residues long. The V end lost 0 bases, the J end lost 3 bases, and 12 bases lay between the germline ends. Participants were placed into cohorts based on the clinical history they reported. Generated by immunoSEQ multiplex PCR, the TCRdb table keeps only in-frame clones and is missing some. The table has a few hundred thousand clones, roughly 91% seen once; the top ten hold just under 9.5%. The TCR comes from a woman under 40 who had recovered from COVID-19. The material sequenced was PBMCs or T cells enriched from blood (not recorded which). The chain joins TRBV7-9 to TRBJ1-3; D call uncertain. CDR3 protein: CASSLATFGLGNTIYF. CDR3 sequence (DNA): TGTGCCAGCAGCTTAGCAACCTTCGGTCTTGGAAACACCATATATTTT.